These T cell receptor beta chains were read from a single sample in a study of CD8+ T cells in alopecia areata. This table comes from immunoSEQ multiplex PCR, and its TCRdb copy is limited to in-frame clones, with some not included. In the table there are roughly 190,000 clones, roughly 60% of which are singletons. Specimen: CD4+ T cells sorted from blood, collected at week 24, from a patient treated with tofacitinib. These receptors were collected from a human donor with alopecia areata. Each CDR3 is given without its conserved first and last residue. Part of the rows lack a size; the others show once, few, many or a class for expanded clones.

clone size,J gene,V gene,CDR3 protein
NA,TRBJ2-7,TRBV29-1,SVESTGETGASYEQY
once,TRBJ2-3,TRBV30,AWSVVGGKTQY
NA,TRBJ1-1,TRBV7-2,ASSLALNTEAF
NA,TRBJ1-1,TRBV6-1,ASSVSYTEAF
NA,TRBJ1-2,TRBV7-9,ASWGGNGYT
NA,TRBJ2-3,TRBV30,AWSDRAGDTQY
NA,TRBJ2-6,TRBV7-9,ASSLNRGPTGANVLT
NA,TRBJ2-2,TRBV20-1,SAMGTGELF
NA,TRBJ2-3,TRBV10-3,AISERGGRADTQY
NA,TRBJ2-1,TRBV29-1,SVEGPSSYNEQF
NA,TRBJ2-1,TRBV7-2,ASSLEDSRSYNEQF
NA,TRBJ1-1,TRBV29-1,SVRGVLNTEAF
few,TRBJ1-4,TRBV10-2,ASKPLSGEKLF
few,TRBJ1-2,TRBV6-1,ASTVDYGYT
few,TRBJ1-5,TRBV10-3,AISGQDSNQPQH
once,TRBJ1-2,TRBV7-9,ASSLSASAGYGYT
few,TRBJ2-1,TRBV5-1,ASTPAGVAYNEQF
NA,TRBJ1-5,TRBV15,ATSRDPGDQPQH
NA,TRBJ2-7,TRBV5-1,ASRYFVGTEEQY
NA,TRBJ1-6,TRBV5-1,ASSLGVGKDSPLH
NA,TRBJ1-2,TRBV30,AWSLTGSGYT
few,TRBJ1-4,TRBV28,ASSNVRATNEKLF
few,TRBJ2-5,TRBV4-3,ASSQDRQETQY
NA,TRBJ1-6,TRBV25-1,ASSGRGDVSPLH
NA,TRBJ2-2,TRBV9,ASSVYTSGELF
NA,TRBJ1-1,TRBV25-1,ASSVMRDTEAF
NA,TRBJ2-7,TRBV29-1,SVGQVYEQY
once,TRBJ1-4,TRBV29-1,SVTDPGEKLF
few,TRBJ2-3,TRBV29-1,SGGVRGGPDTQY
NA,TRBJ2-5,TRBV29-1,SVRTGLETQY
NA,TRBJ1-1,TRBV10-3,AISGKGGSQGGLNTEAF
NA,TRBJ1-5,TRBV29-1,SVGTGKDNQPQH
NA,TRBJ2-3,TRBV9,ASSHRDRTTDTQY
few,TRBJ2-5,TRBV29-1,SIGQGQQETQY
NA,TRBJ2-7,TRBV6-1,ASRTGQGEQY
NA,TRBJ1-2,TRBV30,AARDRPPNYGYT
NA,TRBJ1-5,TRBV30,AWSVRGRNQPQH
NA,TRBJ1-4,TRBV4-2,ASSDDREVTNEKLF
NA,TRBJ2-3,TRBV4-1,ASSHRWGGTDTQY
NA,TRBJ2-1,TRBV15,ATRSGGTYNEQF
NA,TRBJ1-2,TRBV2,ASRGDVYGYT
few,TRBJ2-4,TRBV29-1,SVEKQGSKNIQY
few,TRBJ2-7,TRBV29-1,SVEGQGFYEQY
NA,TRBJ2-7,TRBV4-1,ASSRLPGQGFYEQY
NA,TRBJ2-1,TRBV5-1,ASAAGTNNEQF
NA,TRBJ1-4,TRBV29-1,SAAGSNEKLF
few,TRBJ2-2,TRBV11-2,ASSTRRGYGELF
NA,TRBJ2-7,TRBV29-1,SVGEAYEQY
NA,TRBJ1-1,TRBV6-5,ASRKDRVNTEAF
NA,TRBJ1-1,TRBV6-6,ASSPRLPEAF
once,TRBJ1-5,TRBV30,AWSDRNDQPQH
NA,TRBJ1-2,TRBV30,AWSPGQRMGSYGYT
many,TRBJ2-1,TRBV11-2,ASSLGLAGGLTNEQF
many,TRBJ2-3,TRBV29-1,SVAPDTDTQY
NA,TRBJ2-5,TRBV29-1,SSSRQGGQETQY
NA,TRBJ2-1,TRBV7-8,ASSHPGDRRYNEQF
NA,TRBJ1-2,TRBV25-1,ASSGNRPGDYGYT
few,TRBJ2-7,TRBV10-2,ASSERGESYEQY